This passage covers 6 T cell receptor beta chains from one sample sequenced in a study of T-cell reconstitution after alpha-beta-depleted transplantation in children. A TCRbeta library incorporating unique molecular identifiers was prepared. TCRdb reanalysed the PCR reads using MiXCR and keeps one entry per CDR3 protein. Here the sample spans some 840,000 distinct CDR3 sequences, 15% to 20% being singletons. The sample was PBMCs, mostly from graft donor cells, taken 360 days after TCRalphabeta/CD19-depleted stem cell transplant. The origin of the receptors is a male patient under 18 who had a stem cell transplant for acute lymphoblastic leukemia, so the T cells may come from the graft donor.

This clonotype was observed a handful of times. This chain uses TRBV10-3 with TRBJ2-3, with D possibly matching TRBD2 (5 bases). The CDR3 is made up of 13 amino acids. With 7 bases removed from V and 0 bases from J, the gap between germline ends came to 8 bases. Germline lookup yields CDR1 ENHRY and CDR2 SYGVKD. This chain's CDR3 is CAITRASTDTQYF. CDR3 sequence (DNA): TGTGCCATCACGAGGGCCAGCACAGATACGCAGTATTTT.

This clonotype has more than one count but fewer than ten. The CDR3 reads CASSPGQLPQSPDQPQHF. The CDR3 DNA reads TGCGCCAGCAGTCCCGGACAGTTACCTCAATCACCCGATCAGCCCCAGCATTTT. V gene TRBV5-1 combines with J gene TRBJ1-5, with TRBD1 as a possible D gene (6 bases). Trimming left V 5 bases short and J 5 bases short, with 26 bases between. This CDR3 is 18 amino acids long. Germline V CDR1 and CDR2: SGHRS, YFSETQ.

The chain has TRBV7-9 and TRBJ1-1; D is ambiguous. V was pared by 4 bases and J by 0 bases, with 12 bases between. The CDR3 extends over 15 amino acids. Germline V CDR1 and CDR2: SEHNR, FQNEAQ (reference sequence). The CDR3 DNA follows: TGTGCCAGCAGCTGGAATAGGGCTATGAACACTGAAGCTTTCTTT. This codes for CASSWNRAMNTEAFF.

This clonotype has just a few counts. The chain links TRBV7-7 to TRBJ2-2, with D possibly TRBD2 on 5 matching bases. The CDR3 is made up of 13 amino acids. The V gene's germline CDR1 is SSHAT and CDR2 FNYEAQ (reference sequence). V was pared by 10 bases and J by 6 bases, with 15 bases between. The CDR3 sequence: CAIGGQRAGELFF. The CDR3 DNA reads as TGTGCCATCGGAGGCCAGAGGGCCGGGGAGCTGTTTTTT.

The V call is TRBV6-5, the J call TRBJ1-3; unclear D gene. Germline lookup yields CDR1 MNHEY and CDR2 SVGAGI. Deletions cut 0 bases from V and 4 bases from J, with 7 bases between. The CDR3 covers 14 residues. The CDR3 here is CASSYSINGNTIYF. The CDR3 coding sequence is TGTGCCAGCAGTTACTCGATCAACGGAAACACCATATATTTT.

The rearrangement joins TRBV15 to TRBJ1-4, with 11 bases lining up with TRBD1. The CDR3 extends over 14 amino acids. V shed 5 bases, J shed 12 bases, and the junction held 8 bases outside the gene matches. Per the germline V gene, CDR1 is LNHNV and CDR2 is YYDKDF (reference sequence). The CDR3 spells CATSPYGQGAQLFF. The DNA for the CDR3 is TGTGCCACCAGCCCCTACGGACAGGGGGCCCAACTGTTTTTT.